Listed here is a single TCR beta chain. The data belong to a study of blood T cell repertoires in COVID-19. For the study at large: The United States, Italy and Spain supplied acute and convalescent COVID-19 samples. In each case, the material was cDNA or gDNA derived from T cells, B-cell-depleted T cells, or PBMCs.

The CDR3 covers 16 residues. Germline V CDR1 and CDR2: SEHNR, FQNEAQ (reference sequence). Deletions cut 0 bases from V and 1 base from J, with 12 bases between. As originally analysed: From reference gene primer amplification, estimates of nucleated cell counts were derived. Repertoires were generated with immunoSEQ multiplex PCR, while TCRdb's copy carries only in-frame clones and drops some. Clone size and the V and J calls come from that table; the DNA yielded D and trimming. This table has approximately 430,000 clones, about nine tenths appearing once. The specimen sequenced was peripheral blood. This chain links TRBV7-9 with TRBJ1-1; the D gene is possibly TRBD1 (5 bases). The clonotype originates from a woman aged 25 to 39 with active or convalescent COVID-19. CDR3 loop: CASSLALGPKNTEAFF. The CDR3 DNA reads TGTGCCAGCAGCTTAGCGCTGGGGCCGAAGAACACTGAAGCTTTCTTT.